One and the same sample provided the 26 T cell receptor beta chains below, sequenced in a study of blood T cell repertoires in COVID-19. Only in-frame clones appear in the TCRdb table, and some are missing; sequencing was by immunoSEQ multiplex PCR. The data hold around 250,000 clones, with about 87% observed a single time. Sequenced input: PBMCs or T cells enriched from blood (not recorded which). Source of these receptors: a man over 45 who had been exposed to COVID-19.

On this clone itself: This sample includes further DNA sequences coding for the same CDR3. V gene TRBV5-1 combines with J gene TRBJ2-2; possibly TRBD1 for D (5 bases). This CDR3 contains 14 residues. Germline V gene data show CDR1 as SGHRS and CDR2 as YFSETQ. Trimming cost V 3 bases and J 1 base, with 7 bases left between them. This CDR3 reads CASSSQGNTGELFF. DNA for the CDR3: TGCGCCAGCAGCTCTCAGGGGAACACCGGGGAGCTGTTTTTT.

V is TRBV27 and J is TRBJ2-1, with 9 nucleotides matching TRBD2. The CDR3 spans 14 residues. Losses at the gene ends were 8 bases for V and 3 bases for J; bases not matched to a gene: 5. The germline CDR1 and CDR2 sequences are MNHEY and SMNVEV (reference sequence). Here the CDR3 DNA reads TGTGCCAGCCAAGGACTAGCGTTCTACAATGAGCAGTTCTTC. Translating gives CASQGLAFYNEQFF.

V usage is TRBV30 and J usage is TRBJ1-1, with TRBD1 identical over 12 bases. The junction had 3 bases not matched to a gene; V was cut back by 1 base and J by 3 bases. The CDR3 is 15 residues long. The germline V gene has CDR1 GTSNPN and CDR2 SVGIG (reference sequence). The CDR3 sequence is CAWSGDRGLYTEAFF. The CDR3 DNA reads as TGTGCCTGGAGTGGGGACAGGGGGCTTTACACTGAAGCTTTCTTT.

The chain combines TRBV24-1 with TRBJ1-2; 7 nucleotides agree with TRBD1. In germline, CDR1 is KGHDR, CDR2 SFDVKD. The V segment lost 4 bases and the J segment 0 bases; nucleotides outside the gene matches: 10. The CDR3 covers 17 residues. CDR3 nucleotides: TGTGCCACCAGTGACCCCGGGACAGACACTGCTAACTATGGCTACACCTTC. Residues: CATSDPGTDTANYGYTF.

The chain recombines TRBV9 with TRBJ2-6; the match to TRBD1 covers 9 bases. Losses at the gene ends were 2 bases for V and 0 bases for J; bases not matched to a gene: 9. There are 19 residues in the CDR3. Germline CDR1 reads SGDLS; CDR2 reads YYNGEE. The CDR3 protein is CASSVAPGQGFSGANVLTF. The CDR3 DNA reads as TGTGCCAGCAGCGTGGCGCCGGGACAGGGTTTCTCTGGGGCCAACGTCCTGACTTTC. The whole variable domain, filled in from reference TRBV9 and TRBJ2-6, reads DSGVTQTPKHLITATGQRVTLRCSPRSGDLSVYWYQQSLDQGLQFLIQYYNGEERAKGNILERFSAQQFPDLHSELNLSSLELGDSALYFCASSVAPGQGFSGANVLTFGAGSRLTVL.

This chain uses TRBV2 with TRBJ1-1; 12 positions agree with TRBD1. Germline V CDR1 and CDR2: SNHLY, FYNNEI. J was trimmed by 1 base and V by 6 bases; bases with no gene match: 6. This CDR3 has 16 amino acids. Written as DNA, the CDR3 is TGTGCCAGCAGCGGGACAGGGGGCGCTTCGAACACTGAAGCTTTCTTT. This sequence encodes CASSGTGGASNTEAFF.

This chain joins TRBV9 and TRBJ1-1; 7 positions match TRBD1. V lost 2 bases to trimming and J lost 1 base; unmatched junction nucleotides: 8. This CDR3 contains 16 residues. The germline V gene encodes CDR1 SGDLS and CDR2 YYNGEE. The CDR3 region is CASSVNPGQTNTEAFF. The CDR3 region has the DNA TGTGCCAGCAGCGTTAATCCGGGACAGACGAACACTGAAGCTTTCTTT.

This chain links TRBV5-5 with TRBJ2-6; weak D call: TRBD1 (5 bases). V was clipped by 4 bases and J by 0 bases, with 11 bases between them. Germline assignment: CDR1 SGHKS and CDR2 YYEKEE (reference sequence). This CDR3 has 16 residues. CDR3: CASSRQGYSGANVLTF. CDR3 bases: TGTGCCAGCAGCCGTCAGGGATACTCTGGGGCCAACGTCCTGACTTTC.

This chain links TRBV5-1 with TRBJ1-2; D is possibly TRBD1 (5 bases). V lost 2 bases and J 1 base, leaving 9 bases between the germline ends. Germline V gene sequence: CDR1 SGHRS, CDR2 YFSETQ. The CDR3 covers 14 residues. The CDR3 DNA follows: TGCGCCAGCAGCTTCGGAAGGGGTAACTATGGCTACACCTTC. Its protein product is CASSFGRGNYGYTF.

V gene TRBV15 combines with J gene TRBJ2-3; the match to TRBD2 covers 9 bases. With V trimmed by 4 bases and J by 1 base, 0 bases remained unmatched. The CDR3 spans 14 residues. Looked up from germline, CDR1 is LNHNV and CDR2 is YYDKDF (reference sequence). Here the CDR3 reads CATSTSGGTDTQYF. As DNA, the CDR3 is TGTGCCACCAGCACTAGCGGGGGCACAGATACGCAGTATTTT.

The chain recombines TRBV11-2 with TRBJ2-1; 9 bases are a match to TRBD2. V dropped 0 bases and J dropped 8; count of bases not matched to a gene: 8. The germline CDR1 and CDR2 sequences are SGHAT and FQNNGV. The CDR3 extends over 16 amino acids. This chain's CDR3 is CASSLEAGGYTDEQFF. CDR3 in DNA: TGTGCCAGCAGCTTAGAGGCGGGAGGGTACACGGATGAGCAGTTCTTC.

V is TRBV5-1 and J is TRBJ1-5, with D possibly matching TRBD1 (6 bases). V gave up 0 bases and J gave up 9 bases, with 13 bases separating them. The CDR3 length is 14 residues. Germline-derived CDR1 and CDR2 are SGHRS and YFSETQ. The CDR3 DNA reads TGCGCCAGCAGCTTGGATGGACAGAGATTGCCCCAGCATTTT. Protein sequence: CASSLDGQRLPQHF. The entire variable domain, with the rest obtained from reference TRBV5-1 and TRBJ1-5, is as follows: KAGVTQTPRYLIKTRGQQVTLSCSPISGHRSVSWYQQTPGQGLQFLFEYFSETQRNKGNFPGRFSGRQFSNSRSEMNVSTLELGDSALYLCASSLDGQRLPQHFGDGTRLSIL.

This chain uses TRBV18 with TRBJ1-3, with D perhaps TRBD1 (6 bases). V gave up 3 bases and J gave up 9 bases, with 15 bases separating them. The CDR3 has 14 amino acids. CDR1 is KGHSH and CDR2 is LQKENI in the germline V gene. The CDR3 region has the DNA TGTGCCAGCTCACCCCGGACAGACCGGGTCACCATATATTTT. Protein product: CASSPRTDRVTIYF.

The chain combines TRBV5-1 with TRBJ2-1, with 8 bases that match TRBD2. Germline V CDR1 and CDR2: SGHRS, YFSETQ. CDR3 size: 17 residues. Germline trimming cut 3 bases from V and 5 bases from J; bases unmatched to any gene: 13. DNA for the CDR3: TGCGCCAGCAGCTCCTTAAGGAGCGGGAGTTACAACAATGAGCAGTTCTTC. Translated, it gives CASSSLRSGSYNNEQFF.

The chain couples TRBV11-3 to TRBJ2-1; TRBD1 agrees at 10 bases. The CDR3 totals 14 residues. The germline gives CDR1 SGHNT, CDR2 YENEEA. Trimming at V came to 6 bases and at J to 8 bases, leaving 7 bases not matched to a gene. The CDR3 DNA follows: TGTGCCAGCAGTCCTGGGACAGGGGAATATGAGCAGTTCTTC. It encodes CASSPGTGEYEQFF.

The rearrangement uses TRBV29-1 and TRBJ1-1; D gene ambiguous. CDR1 SQVTM and CDR2 ANQGSEA come from the germline V gene. V was clipped by 7 bases and J by 7 bases, with 16 bases between them. CDR3 size: 12 residues. CDR3 amino acids: CSGGVGYLEAFF. CDR3 in DNA: TGCAGCGGAGGTGTCGGTTACCTTGAAGCTTTCTTT.

The chain carries TRBV10-2 and TRBJ1-4; 7 bases map to TRBD1. Unmatched junction bases numbered 9, after V lost 6 bases and J lost 11 bases. The length of the CDR3 is 13 residues. Germline assignment: CDR1 WSHSY and CDR2 SAAADI. CDR3 DNA: TGCGCCAGCAGCCCGGGACAGACCATCAAACTGTTTTTT. This gives the protein CASSPGQTIKLFF.

The rearrangement links TRBV5-1 to TRBJ1-3; D call uncertain. Germline V gene lookup returns CDR1 SGHRS and CDR2 YFSETQ. Trimming pared 0 bases from V and 0 bases from J, leaving 10 bases between. The CDR3 totals 16 residues. The CDR3 DNA reads TGCGCCAGCAGCTTGGCCCCCCAGAACTCTGGAAACACCATATATTTT. This codes for CASSLAPQNSGNTIYF.

The CDR3 here is CATSRDSGAGNQPQHF. Written as DNA, the CDR3 is TGTGCCACCAGCAGAGATTCTGGGGCGGGCAATCAGCCCCAGCATTTT. This chain uses TRBV15 with TRBJ1-5; D is possibly TRBD1 (5 bases). Trimming took 0 bases from V and 2 from J, leaving 11 bases between them. CDR1 and CDR2 from the germline V gene are LNHNV and YYDKDF (reference sequence). CDR3 length: 16 amino acids.

This sequence joins TRBV28 and TRBJ2-1; tentatively, D is TRBD2 (5 bases). Germline CDR1 and CDR2: MDHEN and SYDVKM. This CDR3 spans 16 amino acids. Trimming shortened V by 7 bases and J by 3 bases, and 19 bases separated the two germline ends. CDR3 loop: CASTPGVVHLYNEQFF. As DNA, the CDR3 is TGTGCCAGCACCCCCGGGGTAGTCCATCTCTACAATGAGCAGTTCTTC.

The CDR3 spells CASSFRGTGGRGDTQYF. CDR3 nucleotide sequence: TGCGCCAGCAGCTTCCGAGGGACAGGGGGCAGGGGAGATACGCAGTATTTT. The V gene is TRBV4-1, the J gene TRBJ2-3; 12 bases fit TRBD1. This CDR3 spans 17 amino acids. The germline CDR1 and CDR2 sequences are MGHRA and YSYEKL. V trimming: 5 bases; J trimming: 5 bases; junction bases outside the gene matches: 11.

The chain recombines TRBV5-1 with TRBJ1-1, with 9 bases identical to TRBD1. Germline V gene data show CDR1 as SGHRS and CDR2 as YFSETQ. V gave up 3 bases and J gave up 3 bases; unmatched junction bases: 9. The CDR3 has 16 amino acids. CDR3 in amino acids: CASSSGTGRWHTEAFF. DNA for the CDR3: TGCGCCAGCAGCTCCGGGACAGGGAGGTGGCACACTGAAGCTTTCTTT.

The rearrangement uses TRBV5-6 and TRBJ1-1, with TRBD1 matching 7 bases. The CDR3 is 14 residues long. V shed 4 bases, J shed 6 bases, and the junction held 9 bases outside the gene matches. Germline V gene lookup returns CDR1 SGHDT and CDR2 YYEEEE. CDR3 amino acids: CASSRQGSGSEAFF. The CDR3 DNA reads as TGTGCCAGCAGCAGACAGGGTTCGGGCTCTGAAGCTTTCTTT.

The V gene is TRBV9, the J gene TRBJ1-5; D gene ambiguous. CDR1 and CDR2 (germline): SGDLS, YYNGEE. The CDR3 runs 13 residues. Trimming removed 2 bases at V and 3 bases at J, with 6 bases between. CDR3 sequence reads: CASSVGFNQPQHF. The CDR3 DNA reads as TGTGCCAGCAGCGTCGGTTTCAATCAGCCCCAGCATTTT.

V is TRBV6-5 and J is TRBJ2-5; D is possibly TRBD2 (5 bases). Trimming took off 5 bases at V and 5 bases at J, with 15 bases between the two ends. The length of the CDR3 is 14 residues. CDR1 and CDR2 from the germline V gene are MNHEY and SVGAGI. The CDR3 protein is CASSTLMKRETQYF. The CDR3 nucleotides are TGTGCCAGCAGTACCCTTATGAAGCGGGAGACCCAGTACTTC.

This clone was seen a few times. The rearrangement joins TRBV27 to TRBJ1-2; TRBD1 might be the D (5 bases). CDR1 is MNHEY, CDR2 SMNVEV, per germline (reference sequence). Trimming left V 8 bases short and J 2 bases short, with 15 bases between. This CDR3 is 14 amino acids long. CDR3 in amino acids: CASHEAGNNYGYTF. For the CDR3, the DNA is TGTGCCAGCCACGAGGCAGGGAACAACTATGGCTACACCTTC.